The subject of this entry is one TCR beta chain. This sample is part of a study of monozygotic twins with inflammatory bowel disease. This CDR3 region has 13 residues. Per germline, CDR1 SQVTM and CDR2 ANQGSEA. TCRdb processed the 5' RACE reads again and assigns one entry to each CDR3 protein, with no DNA. The sample's table shows 300,000 to 350,000 distinct CDR3 sequences. The receptor was derived from a human donor with ulcerative colitis or Crohn's disease, or a healthy co-twin of an affected twin (not recorded which). The chain recombines TRBV29-1 with TRBJ2-3. The sequencing sample was made of blood. CDR3 sequence reads: CSVCRESTDTQYF.